These 20 T cell receptor beta chains were sequenced from one sample in a study of shared clonotypes between healthy human individuals. TCRdb's table, derived via immunoSEQ multiplex PCR, lists solely in-frame clones and lacks some. Of hundreds of thousands of clones in the sample, around 97% were seen once. Sequencing used naive CD4+ T cells sorted from blood. Subset of the sample: CD45RA+ positively selected. The receptors stem from a woman aged 25 to 45 in good health.

The rearrangement joins TRBV27 to TRBJ2-4, with D maybe TRBD2 (6 bases). The V end lost 4 bases, the J end lost 2 bases, and 21 bases lay between the germline ends. The germline CDR1 and CDR2 sequences are MNHEY and SMNVEV (reference sequence). This CDR3 region has 18 residues. CDR3 sequence reads: CASSSPVRGTRSKNIQYF. The DNA of the CDR3 is TGTGCCAGCAGTTCCCCTGTGCGGGGTACGAGGTCCAAAAACATTCAGTACTTC.

This chain joins TRBV4-1 and TRBJ2-7, with TRBD2 as a possible D gene (6 bases). CDR1 MGHRA and CDR2 YSYEKL come from the germline V gene. The CDR3 length is 16 residues. The V and J ends lost 3 bases and 0 bases respectively, with 15 bases between them. This CDR3 is CASSQHPGESSYEQYF. CDR3 DNA: TGCGCCAGCAGCCAGCACCCGGGGGAAAGCTCCTACGAGCAGTACTTC.

J is TRBJ1-1 and V is TRBV6-5; D ambiguous. CDR3 length equals 15 residues. The V gene's germline CDR1 is MNHEY and CDR2 SVGAGI. Trimming left V 0 bases short and J 1 base short, with 9 bases between. The CDR3 nucleotides read TGTGCCAGCAGTTACTCGGCAAGAGGGAACACTGAAGCTTTCTTT. Amino acids: CASSYSARGNTEAFF.

This clone appeared a single time. The gene calls are TRBV6-6 and TRBJ2-2, with D possibly called TRBD1 or TRBD2 (5 bases each). CDR3 length: 14 amino acids. Deletions cut 5 bases from V and 2 bases from J, with 9 bases between. Per the germline V gene, CDR1 is MNHNY and CDR2 is SVGAGI (reference sequence). CDR3 nucleotides: TGTGCCAGCAGTCCCGGGACCAACACCGGGGAGCTGTTTTTT. Protein: CASSPGTNTGELFF.

The gene calls are TRBV5-1 and TRBJ2-7, with TRBD2 matching over 10 bases. This CDR3 region has 14 residues. CDR1 SGHRS and CDR2 YFSETQ come from the germline V gene. V shed 3 bases, J shed 4 bases, and the junction held 4 bases outside the gene matches. The CDR3: CASSSTSGTYEQYF. The CDR3 DNA reads as TGCGCCAGCAGCTCTACTAGCGGGACTTACGAGCAGTACTTC.

The chain has TRBV6-1 and TRBJ2-7, with D maybe TRBD1 (5 bases). The ends were cut back, 4 bases at V and 3 bases at J, with 13 bases in the middle. Germline CDR1 reads MNHNS; CDR2 reads SASEGT. CDR3 length: 14 residues. The CDR3 sequence is CASSVNRYGYEQYF. The CDR3 DNA sequence: TGTGCCAGCAGTGTTAACAGGTACGGCTACGAGCAGTACTTC.

The chain couples TRBV5-1 to TRBJ2-2; D is perhaps TRBD1 (5 bases). Trimming cost V 0 bases and J 5 bases, with 14 bases left between them. The germline gives CDR1 SGHRS, CDR2 YFSETQ. This CDR3 is 16 amino acids long. CDR3 sequence (DNA): TGCGCCAGCAGCTTGGTGGCCAGGGCAGGAACCGGGGAGCTGTTTTTT. Translated, it gives CASSLVARAGTGELFF.

The rearrangement links TRBV19 to TRBJ2-2; 10 bases map to TRBD2. Trimming cost V 8 bases and J 4 bases; bases outside gene matches: 7. Germline CDR1 is LNHDA and CDR2 is SQIVND (reference sequence). The CDR3 covers 15 residues. CDR3 amino acids: CASSAGGPGTGELFF. For the CDR3, the DNA is TGTGCCAGTTCAGCGGGAGGGCCGGGCACCGGGGAGCTGTTTTTT.

This chain links TRBV7-9 with TRBJ1-3, with D unclear. CDR1 is SEHNR, CDR2 FQNEAQ, per germline (reference sequence). Trimming removed 1 base at V and 9 bases at J, with 4 bases between. This CDR3 is 11 amino acids long. The CDR3 coding sequence is TGTGCCAGCAGCTTAGAGGTCACCATATATTTT. Amino acid sequence: CASSLEVTIYF.

V and J are TRBV2 and TRBJ2-7; 9 bases map to TRBD2. The germline gives CDR1 SNHLY, CDR2 FYNNEI. The CDR3 is 22 residues long. Trimming cost V 5 bases and J 2 bases; bases outside gene matches: 28. CDR3 sequence reads: CASSSRYNLVGTSFRVTYEQYF. CDR3 bases: TGTGCCAGCAGTTCCCGGTACAACCTGGTGGGGACTAGCTTCAGGGTGACCTACGAGCAGTACTTC.

This chain connects TRBV7-9 to TRBJ1-5, with unresolved D. Germline values: CDR1 SEHNR, CDR2 FQNEAQ (reference sequence). CDR3 size: 15 residues. Trimming pared 4 bases from V and 3 bases from J, leaving 13 bases between. CDR3 amino acids: CASSSPGQDNQPQHF. The CDR3, as DNA: TGTGCCAGCAGCTCCCCCGGGCAGGACAATCAGCCCCAGCATTTT.

This chain uses TRBV30 with TRBJ2-6; D remains unclear. Germline V gene lookup returns CDR1 GTSNPN and CDR2 SVGIG (reference sequence). Trimming cost V 1 base and J 0 bases, with 10 bases left between them. CDR3 size: 16 residues. Here the CDR3 reads CAWSEGWDSGANVLTF. In DNA form, the CDR3 reads TGTGCCTGGAGTGAGGGTTGGGACTCTGGGGCCAACGTCCTGACTTTC.

The V call is TRBV15, the J call TRBJ1-1; a possible D gene is TRBD1 (5 bases). Germline V gene sequence: CDR1 LNHNV, CDR2 YYDKDF (reference sequence). The ends were cut back, 0 bases at V and 7 bases at J, with 12 bases in the middle. The CDR3 contains 14 residues. The CDR3 loop is CATSRDLGEGEAFF. CDR3 sequence (DNA): TGTGCCACCAGCAGAGATCTGGGGGAAGGTGAAGCTTTCTTT.

A single count supports this clone. The genes are TRBV10-3 and TRBJ2-3; 9 bases are shared with TRBD2. Germline trimming cut 7 bases from V and 4 bases from J; bases unmatched to any gene: 6. The CDR3 runs 14 residues. Germline CDR1 ENHRY, CDR2 SYGVKD. The CDR3 sequence: CAIMAGGGADTQYF. The CDR3, as DNA: TGTGCCATCATGGCGGGGGGGGGCGCAGATACGCAGTATTTT.

This clone was found once. J is TRBJ1-3 and V is TRBV5-4, with D unclear. The germline CDR1 and CDR2 sequences are SGHNT and YYREEE (reference sequence). The CDR3 is 18 residues long. V lost 4 bases to trimming and J lost 2 bases, with 22 bases between them. CDR3 bases: TGTGCCAGCAGCCCGGTATCCGGGGTCTCGTCGGCTGGAAACACCATATATTTT. The encoded protein is CASSPVSGVSSAGNTIYF.

The rearrangement uses TRBV19 and TRBJ1-5; D not certain. Germline-derived CDR1 and CDR2 are LNHDA and SQIVND (reference sequence). The CDR3 totals 14 residues. V lost 4 bases to trimming and J lost 9 bases, with 16 bases between them. The DNA of the CDR3 is TGTGCCAGTAGTAGCTCCATCACTTCGAGGCCCCAGCATTTT. This gives the protein CASSSSITSRPQHF.

V and J are TRBV7-9 and TRBJ1-5; D is uncertain. The CDR3 contains 12 residues. Germline V gene sequence: CDR1 SEHNR, CDR2 FQNEAQ (reference sequence). V was clipped by 4 bases and J by 5 bases, with 6 bases between them. CDR3 protein: CASSSGDQPQHF. CDR3 coding DNA: TGTGCCAGCAGCTCAGGAGATCAGCCCCAGCATTTT.

This chain joins TRBV5-5 and TRBJ2-1, with unresolved D. The CDR3 has 15 residues. Trimming shortened V by 4 bases and J by 6 bases, and 17 bases separated the two germline ends. Germline CDR1 and CDR2: SGHKS and YYEKEE (reference sequence). Here the CDR3 DNA reads TGTGCCAGCAGCCTCGGTGAGCTGAGAAGCAATGAGCAGTTCTTC. Translating it yields CASSLGELRSNEQFF.

The V call is TRBV19, the J call TRBJ2-5; tentatively, D is TRBD1 (6 bases). Germline V gene data show CDR1 as LNHDA and CDR2 as SQIVND (reference sequence). V was shortened by 1 base and J by 0 bases, with 9 bases between the two germline ends. CDR3 length equals 15 residues. The CDR3 DNA sequence: TGTGCCAGTAGTATAGTCGGACAGCACCAAGAGACCCAGTACTTC. Its translation: CASSIVGQHQETQYF.

The chain recombines TRBV11-1 with TRBJ2-3; 7 positions match TRBD2. V was clipped by 6 bases and J by 4 bases; unmatched bases: 13. This CDR3 comprises 16 residues. Per the germline V gene, CDR1 is SGHAT and CDR2 is FQDESV (reference sequence). The CDR3 region has the DNA TGTGCCAGCAGGTATACTAGCGTTCGTGGAGCAGATACGCAGTATTTT. Residues: CASRYTSVRGADTQYF. The full variable domain, in which reference TRBV11-1 and TRBJ2-3 provide the parts outside the CDR3, is EAEVAQSPRYKITEKSQAVAFWCDPISGHATLYWYRQILGQGPELLVQFQDESVVDDSQLPKDRFSAERLKGVDSTLKIQPAELGDSAMYLCASRYTSVRGADTQYFGPGTRLTVL.